This is a list of T cell receptor beta chains from one sample in a study of blood T cell repertoires in COVID-19. Clones were sequenced by immunoSEQ multiplex PCR, and TCRdb holds only the in-frame ones, with some missing. The profile shows about 230,000 clones, 65% to 85% of them singletons. Sequencing was performed on peripheral blood. All receptors come from a woman of 80 years or more with acute or convalescent COVID-19. The CDR3 runs from the conserved cysteine through the conserved F or W. A D gene is named only where the DNA matches it firmly. Rows may omit the clone size; those that give it use once, few, many or a size class.

.	TRBD2	TRBJ2-2	TRBV9	TGTGCCAGCAGCGTGAGCACCGGGACTAGCGGCACCGGGGAGCTGTTTTTT	CASSVSTGTSGTGELFF
few	.	TRBJ1-1	TRBV7-9	TGTGCCAGCAGCTCCCTTGCGGGGTTAGGGGATCACACTGAAGCTTTCTTT	CASSSLAGLGDHTEAFF
few	TRBD2	TRBJ2-3	TRBV7-2	TGTGCCAGCAGCTTGTCCTCCGGTAGCGGGAGAGAAAATACGCAGTATTTT	CASSLSSGSGRENTQYF
.	.	TRBJ1-2	TRBV29-1	TGCAGCGTTGAAGATCGGGGAGGGCTCCCTGGCTACACCTTC	CSVEDRGGLPGYTF
.	.	TRBJ2-5	TRBV7-2	TGTGCCAGCAGCGAGATTGTGGAGACCCAGTACTTC	CASSEIVETQYF
.	.	TRBJ1-2	TRBV6-1	TGTGCCAGCAGTGAAGCATGGGGGCGAGGCTATGGCTACACCTTC	CASSEAWGRGYGYTF
.	TRBD1	TRBJ1-4	TRBV5-6	TGTGCCAGCAGCCTAAAGGGACAGGGAACTAATGAAAAACTGTTTTTT	CASSLKGQGTNEKLFF
.	.	TRBJ1-5	TRBV7-9	TGTGCCAGCGGGCAGTCCAATCAGCCCCAGCATTTT	CASGQSNQPQHF
.	.	TRBJ2-7	TRBV5-4	TGTGCCAGCCACTTACAGGGTCGAGACGAGCAGTACTTC	CASHLQGRDEQYF
.	TRBD1	TRBJ1-5	TRBV28	TGTGCCAGCAGAGTGAACAGGGGGCTTTATCTCAATCAGCCCCAGCATTTT	CASRVNRGLYLNQPQHF
.	TRBD1	TRBJ1-2	TRBV28	TGTGCCAGCAGTTTAGGACAGGGGGCATATGGCGGCTACACCTTC	CASSLGQGAYGGYTF
.	.	TRBJ2-5	TRBV2	TGTGCCAGCAGTTCACTAGGTAGAGAGACCCAGTACTTC	CASSSLGRETQYF
.	TRBD1	TRBJ2-3	TRBV4-1	TGCGCCAGCAGCCGAACCGGGACAGGGGTCGGGGATACGCAGTATTTT	CASSRTGTGVGDTQYF
.	TRBD1	TRBJ1-2	TRBV28	TGTGCCAGCAGTTTGGGACAGTATGGCTACACCTTC	CASSLGQYGYTF
.	TRBD1	TRBJ2-2	TRBV18	TGTGCCAGCTCATCGGGACAGGGGGTTCCCGGGGAGCTGTTTTTT	CASSSGQGVPGELFF
.	.	TRBJ1-3	TRBV3-1/TRBV3-2	TGTGCCAGCAGCCTCTACCCCCACTCTGGAAACACCATATATTTT	CASSLYPHSGNTIYF
.	.	TRBJ2-2	TRBV7-9	TGTGCCAGCAGCTTAGTGCGGGGGAACACCGGGGAGCTGTTTTTT	CASSLVRGNTGELFF
.	TRBD2	TRBJ2-5	TRBV3-1/TRBV3-2	TGTGCCAGCAGCCAGGGCCTCCTTGCTAGCGGGGTACAAGAGACCCAGTACTTC	CASSQGLLASGVQETQYF
.	TRBD1	TRBJ2-7	TRBV6-5	TGTGCCAGCAGTCCCGGGGACAGGATCTACGAGCAGTACTTC	CASSPGDRIYEQYF
.	TRBD1	TRBJ2-7	TRBV3-1/TRBV3-2	TGTGCCAGCAGCCAAATTACAGGGGGCGTCTTTGGCGAGCAGTACTTC	CASSQITGGVFGEQYF
.	.	TRBJ1-2	TRBV28	TGTGCCAGCAGACACGACTGGTATGGCTACACCTTC	CASRHDWYGYTF
.	.	TRBJ1-6	TRBV6-6	TGTGCCAGCAGTCTAACGGCGACAGATCCCTATAATTCACCCCTCCACTTT	CASSLTATDPYNSPLHF
.	.	TRBJ1-2	TRBV18	TGTGCCAGCTCAAGTTCGGACAGAGCTAACTATGGCTACACCTTC	CASSSSDRANYGYTF
.	.	TRBJ2-7	TRBV30	TGTGCCTGGAGTGGAGCTTCGCTTGGCGAGCAGTACTTC	CAWSGASLGEQYF
.	.	TRBJ2-2	TRBV6-5	TGTGCCAGCAGGAGGGGGGGCACCGGGGAGCTGTTTTTT	CASRRGGTGELFF
.	.	TRBJ1-4	TRBV4-1	TGCGCCAGCAGCCACGGACAGAACAATGAAAAACTGTTTTTT	CASSHGQNNEKLFF
.	.	TRBJ1-5	TRBV6-1	TGTGCCAGCAGTGAGCTTCCCGACGGACACAATCAGCCCCAGCATTTT	CASSELPDGHNQPQHF
.	.	TRBJ2-1	TRBV3-1/TRBV3-2	TGTGCCAGCAGCCAAGATCCCGGTGAGCAGTTCTTC	CASSQDPGEQFF
.	.	TRBJ1-1	TRBV7-8	TGTGCCAGCAGCTTAGTAGTTGACAGCCTCCGAGGCCGAGCTTTCTTT	CASSLVVDSLRGRAFF
.	TRBD1	TRBJ1-2	TRBV6-6	TGTGCCAGCAGGCAACCCGGGACAGACAATGGCTACACCTTC	CASRQPGTDNGYTF
few	.	TRBJ2-3	TRBV4-1	TGCGCCAGCAGCCAAGATAGCGCGAGCAGGGGGGCACCGAGCACAGATACGCAGTATTTT	CASSQDSASRGAPSTDTQYF
.	.	TRBJ2-5	TRBV7-2	TGTGCCAGCAGCTTAAGGTACAGGGAACAAGAGACCCAGTACTTC	CASSLRYREQETQYF
.	.	TRBJ1-5	TRBV5-1	TGCGCCAGCAGCTTGGACCAGGGTAGCGGTCAGCCCCAGCATTTT	CASSLDQGSGQPQHF
.	.	TRBJ1-2	TRBV12-5	TGTGCTAGTGGTTTGGAAACAGGGGGCTACACCTTC	CASGLETGGYTF
.	.	TRBJ2-5	TRBV14	TGTGCCAGCAGCCGGAACCGGGACAAGGCCCACTTC	CASSRNRDKAHF
.	.	TRBJ1-5	TRBV5-1	TGCGCCAGCAGCTTGGACGCAGGGGCCCCCCTGCATTTT	CASSLDAGAPLHF
.	.	TRBJ1-6	TRBV19	TGTGCCAGTCGGCGTACGGGACAAATAAATTCACCCCTCCACTTT	CASRRTGQINSPLHF
.	.	TRBJ2-3	TRBV19	TGTGCCAGCAACCCGCAGGGTCGGCCAGATACGCAGTATTTT	CASNPQGRPDTQYF
.	TRBD2	TRBJ2-2	TRBV3-1/TRBV3-2	TGTGCCAGCAGCCGATGGACTAGCGGGAGCGGAACCGGGGAGCTGTTTTTT	CASSRWTSGSGTGELFF
.	.	TRBJ2-5	TRBV3-1/TRBV3-2	TGTGCCAGCAGCCTCCTAGGGGGGGGAGAAGAGACCCAGTACTTC	CASSLLGGGEETQYF
.	TRBD2	TRBJ2-5	TRBV5-1	TGCGCCAGCAGCGGAAGACTAGCGGGGGACCCTCGGATTGAGTCCCAGTACTTC	CASSGRLAGDPRIESQYF